The clone carrying this T cell receptor (beta chain) was detected only a few times. This sample was included in a study of shared clonotypes between healthy human individuals. Study summary: Used for every donor were three CD4 naive, three CD4 memory, two CD8 naive and one CD8 memory plate.

Using immunoSEQ multiplex PCR, the repertoire was profiled, and TCRdb retains in-frame clones only, with some absent. The sample lists hundreds of thousands of clones, 60% to 75% seen once, with under 2% in the top ten. The junction had 7 bases not matched to a gene; V was cut back by 4 bases and J by 2 bases. From germline, CDR1 is LNHDA and CDR2 SQIVND (reference sequence). The CDR3 totals 15 residues. The sample consisted of memory CD4+ T cells sorted from blood. Indicated subset: CD45RA-negative fraction. The TCR sequence derives from a woman under 40 in good health. The chain is built from TRBV19 and TRBJ1-2; 7 nucleotides match TRBD1. The CDR3 region has the DNA TGTGCCAGTAGTACAACCGGGACAGAAAACTATGGCTACACCTTC. This gives the protein CASSTTGTENYGYTF.